This T cell receptor (beta chain) was recovered during a study of CD8+ T cells in alopecia areata. About the study: The drug, oral tofacitinib, was given to treated patients at 5 to 10 mg twice daily. Overall study findings and caveats: Alopecia totalis/universalis scalp especially showed more expanded CD8+ clones than normal scalp.

The researchers isolated CD4+ and CD8+ T cells from PBMCs by sorting. A note on this clone: Its antigen is still unknown.

Trimming took 6 bases from V and 0 from J; bases not matched to a gene: 7. Germline values: CDR1 SQVTM, CDR2 ANQGSEA. The CDR3 is 15 residues long. Reverse transcribed after extraction, RNA yielded cDNA as the sequencing template. Profiling relied on immunoSEQ multiplex PCR, and the TCRdb table lists in-frame clones only, not all of them. The sample consists of 170,000 or so clones, about 63% of them appearing once. The receptor was isolated from a human donor with alopecia areata. The chain joins TRBV29-1 to TRBJ2-3; the match to TRBD1 covers 9 bases. The material sequenced was CD4+ T cells sorted from blood, taken at week 0. CDR3 nucleotide sequence: TGCAGCGTCAACCGGGACAGGGAAAGCACAGATACGCAGTATTTT. Translation: CSVNRDRESTDTQYF.